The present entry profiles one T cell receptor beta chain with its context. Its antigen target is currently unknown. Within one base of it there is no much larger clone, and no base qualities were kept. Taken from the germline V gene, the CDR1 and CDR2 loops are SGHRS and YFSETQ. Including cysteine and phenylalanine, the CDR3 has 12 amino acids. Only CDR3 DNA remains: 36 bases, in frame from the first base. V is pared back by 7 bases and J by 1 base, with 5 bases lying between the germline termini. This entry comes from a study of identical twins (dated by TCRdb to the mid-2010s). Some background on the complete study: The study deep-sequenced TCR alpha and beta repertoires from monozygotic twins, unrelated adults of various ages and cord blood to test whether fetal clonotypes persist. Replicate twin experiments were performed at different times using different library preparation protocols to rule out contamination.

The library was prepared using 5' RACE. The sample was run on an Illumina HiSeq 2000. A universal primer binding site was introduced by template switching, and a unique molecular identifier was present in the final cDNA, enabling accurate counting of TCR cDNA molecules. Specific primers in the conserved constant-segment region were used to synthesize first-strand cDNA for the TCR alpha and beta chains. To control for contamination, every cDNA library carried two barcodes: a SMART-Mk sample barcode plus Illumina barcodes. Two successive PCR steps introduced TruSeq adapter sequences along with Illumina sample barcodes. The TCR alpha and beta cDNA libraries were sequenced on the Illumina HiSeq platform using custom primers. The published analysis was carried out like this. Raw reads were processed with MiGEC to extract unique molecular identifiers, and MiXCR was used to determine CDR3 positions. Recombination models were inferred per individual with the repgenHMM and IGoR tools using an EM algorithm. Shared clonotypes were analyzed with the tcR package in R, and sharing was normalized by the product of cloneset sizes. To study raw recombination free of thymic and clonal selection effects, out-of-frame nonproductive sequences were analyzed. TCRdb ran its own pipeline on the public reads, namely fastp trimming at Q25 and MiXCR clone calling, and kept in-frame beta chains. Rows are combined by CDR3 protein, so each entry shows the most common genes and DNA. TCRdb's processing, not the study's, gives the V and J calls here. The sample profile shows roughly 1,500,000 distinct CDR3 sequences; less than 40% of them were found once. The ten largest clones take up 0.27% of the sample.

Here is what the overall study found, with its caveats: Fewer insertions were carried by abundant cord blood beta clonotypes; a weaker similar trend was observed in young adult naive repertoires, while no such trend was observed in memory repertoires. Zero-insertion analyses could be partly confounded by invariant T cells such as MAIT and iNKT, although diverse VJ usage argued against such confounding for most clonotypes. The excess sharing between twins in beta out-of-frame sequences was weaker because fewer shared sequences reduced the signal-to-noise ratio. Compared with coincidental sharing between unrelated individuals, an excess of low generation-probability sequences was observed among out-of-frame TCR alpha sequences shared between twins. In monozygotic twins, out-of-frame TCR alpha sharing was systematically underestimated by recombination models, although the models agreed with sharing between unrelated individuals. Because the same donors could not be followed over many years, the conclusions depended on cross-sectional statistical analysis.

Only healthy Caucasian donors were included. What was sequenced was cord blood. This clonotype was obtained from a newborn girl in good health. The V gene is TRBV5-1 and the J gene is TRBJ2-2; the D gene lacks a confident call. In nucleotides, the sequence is TGCGCCAGCGCCCAGAACACCGGGGAGCTGTTTTTT. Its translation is CASAQNTGELFF.